These T cell receptor beta chains were read from a single sample in a study of Ad26.COV2.S vaccination and SARS-CoV-2 variants. Clones were sequenced by immunoSEQ multiplex PCR, and TCRdb holds only the in-frame ones, with some missing. This sample yields fewer than 400,000 clones, of which around 84% are seen a single time; roughly 1.9% belongs to the top ten. The material was peripheral blood, obtained in a trial of Ad26.COV2.S vaccine versus placebo. The receptors come from a person between 18 and 65 years old who received the Ad26.COV2.S COVID-19 vaccine or a placebo. Both conserved end residues are part of each CDR3. A D gene is named only where the DNA matches it firmly. Clone size is given for some rows only: seen once, a few or many times, or a class if the clone is expanded.

v_gene	d_gene	abundance	j_gene	CDR3aa	CDR3nt
TRBV2	TRBD1	-	TRBJ1-5	CASRDRVLQPQHF	TGTGCCAGCAGGGACAGGGTATTGCAGCCCCAGCATTTT
TRBV9	-	once	TRBJ2-3	CASSLKGGTDTQYF	TGTGCCAGCAGCCTGAAAGGGGGTACAGATACGCAGTATTTT
TRBV2	TRBD1	-	TRBJ1-1	CASSYLSGGNTEAFF	TGTGCCAGCAGTTATCTGTCAGGGGGGAACACTGAAGCTTTCTTT
TRBV15	-	once	TRBJ2-5	CATSRGGVPNQETQYF	TGTGCCACCAGCAGAGGGGGAGTACCAAACCAAGAGACCCAGTACTTC
TRBV30	-	-	TRBJ1-1	CAWSVMAFAEAFF	TGTGCCTGGAGTGTTATGGCGTTTGCTGAAGCTTTCTTT
TRBV6-8	-	-	TRBJ2-7	CASSTTLFIAYEQYF	TGTGCCAGCAGTACTACCCTCTTCATCGCCTACGAGCAGTACTTC
TRBV4-2	-	-	TRBJ1-3	CASSHLEAGNTIYF	TGTGCCAGCAGCCACCTGGAAGCCGGAAACACCATATATTTT
TRBV19	-	-	TRBJ1-1	CASLWLGGKSSEAFF	TGTGCCAGCCTGTGGCTGGGGGGGAAGTCCTCTGAAGCTTTCTTT
TRBV20-1	TRBD1	-	TRBJ1-5	CSASKGGTGRNQPQHF	TGCAGTGCTAGTAAGGGCGGGACAGGTCGGAATCAGCCCCAGCATTTT
TRBV4-1	-	few	TRBJ2-4	CASSQVGGQYVAKNIQYF	TGCGCCAGCAGCCAAGTCGGAGGACAGTACGTAGCCAAAAACATTCAGTACTTC
TRBV30	TRBD1	-	TRBJ1-3	CALAGTGSGNTIYF	TGTGCCTTAGCCGGGACAGGGAGTGGAAACACCATATATTTT
TRBV10-2	TRBD2	-	TRBJ2-7	CASRNGLAGPYEQYF	TGCGCCAGCAGAAACGGACTAGCGGGGCCCTACGAGCAGTACTTC
TRBV18	TRBD1	-	TRBJ2-4	CASSSGQGEVKNIQYF	TGTGCCAGCTCATCCGGACAGGGTGAAGTCAAAAACATTCAGTACTTC
TRBV25-1	-	-	TRBJ2-3	CASRSGAGDTQYF	TGTGCCAGCAGAAGCGGTGCTGGAGATACGCAGTATTTT
TRBV6-5	TRBD1	-	TRBJ2-3	CASSYSGGLSTDTQYF	TGTGCCAGCAGTTACTCAGGGGGCCTAAGCACAGATACGCAGTATTTT
TRBV19	TRBD1	-	TRBJ1-5	CASRIDRGLQPQHF	TGTGCCAGTAGAATCGACAGGGGGCTTCAGCCCCAGCATTTT
TRBV29-1	TRBD1	-	TRBJ2-4	CSVKPDRAANIQYF	TGCAGCGTTAAACCGGACAGGGCGGCAAACATTCAGTACTTC